Following are 31 T cell receptor beta chains from one sample sequenced in a study of T cell responses to AZD1222 COVID-19 vaccine. The table came from immunoSEQ multiplex PCR; TCRdb's copy has only in-frame clones and leaves some out. In the table there are some 48,000 clones, around 85% of which are singletons. This sample comprised peripheral blood, obtained 28 days after the second AZD1222 dose. These receptors were taken from an adult who received the AZD1222 COVID-19 vaccine.

This clone has a single count. V usage is TRBV5-6 and J usage is TRBJ2-7; TRBD1 matches at 10 bases. CDR1 SGHDT and CDR2 YYEEEE come from the germline V gene. This CDR3 is 14 amino acids long. The trim removed 4 bases at V and 3 bases at J, leaving 4 bases unmatched. Here the CDR3 DNA reads TGTGCCAGCAGCCCCGGGACAGGGGACTACGAGCAGTACTTC. Encoded protein: CASSPGTGDYEQYF.

This chain links TRBV4-1 with TRBJ2-7; 8 nucleotides match TRBD2. This CDR3 has 16 amino acids. Germline loops: CDR1 MGHRA, CDR2 YSYEKL. The V gene end was trimmed by 1 base and the J gene end by 6 bases; junction bases not matched to a gene: 11. As DNA, the CDR3 is TGCGCCAGCAGCCAAGCCTATAGCGGGATGGGTGCCGAGCAGTACTTC. It yields the protein CASSQAYSGMGAEQYF.

The table lists this clone with a few counts. The CDR3 loop is CSGLRSGEQFF. The CDR3 DNA is TGCAGCGGACTAAGAAGCGGCGAGCAGTTCTTC. The rearrangement joins TRBV29-1 to TRBJ2-1; D may be TRBD2 (5 bases). Germline-derived CDR1 and CDR2 are SQVTM and ANQGSEA. V lost 7 bases to trimming and J lost 10 bases, with 14 bases between them. This CDR3 is built from 11 residues.

This rearrangement joins TRBV6-5 to TRBJ1-6, with TRBD1 matching 7 bases. The germline V gene has CDR1 MNHEY and CDR2 SVGAGI. J lost 8 bases, V lost 6 bases, and 7 bases had no gene match. The CDR3 contains 14 residues. The CDR3 DNA sequence: TGTGCCAGCAGGGGGACAGCCGGTTATTCACCCCTCCACTTT. This translates into CASRGTAGYSPLHF.

The rearrangement joins TRBV5-1 to TRBJ2-2; 8 nucleotides line up with TRBD1. J lost 3 bases, V lost 4 bases, and 5 bases had no gene match. This CDR3 region has 15 residues. The germline gives CDR1 SGHRS, CDR2 YFSETQ. The CDR3 here is CASSQMTGDTGELFF. The CDR3, as DNA: TGCGCCAGCAGCCAGATGACAGGGGACACCGGGGAGCTGTTTTTT.

The chain has TRBV14 and TRBJ2-7, with D unclear. The CDR3 length is 13 residues. The V end was cut by 0 bases, the J end by 4 bases, with 7 bases between. Germline CDR1 SGHDN, CDR2 FVKESK. CDR3 nucleotides: TGTGCCAGCAGCCAAGAAAGGGATTACGAGCAGTACTTC. As protein: CASSQERDYEQYF. Filled out from reference TRBV14 and TRBJ2-7, the complete variable domain reads EAGVTQFPSHSVIEKGQTVTLRCDPISGHDNLYWYRRVMGKEIKFLLHFVKESKQDESGMPNNRFLAERTGGTYSTLKVQPAELEDSGVYFCASSQERDYEQYFGPGTRLTVT.

The rearrangement links TRBV6-2 or TRBV6-3 to TRBJ2-3, with D hard to call. Trimming stripped 2 bases from V and 3 bases from J, with 9 bases between. The germline gives CDR1 MNHEY, CDR2 SVGEGT. The CDR3 length is 14 residues. This CDR3 is CASSYGRWTDTQYF. CDR3 sequence (DNA): TGTGCCAGCAGTTACGGGCGGTGGACAGATACGCAGTATTTT.

This clone was detected only once. The rearrangement joins TRBV11-1 to TRBJ2-7; 8 nucleotides align to TRBD1. Germline V gene lookup returns CDR1 SGHAT and CDR2 FQDESV (reference sequence). Trimming took 3 bases from V and 2 from J; bases not matched to a gene: 9. CDR3 length equals 16 residues. CDR3 bases: TGTGCCAGCAGCTTTGATTTTGGGACAGGACCCTACGAGCAGTACTTC. Its translation: CASSFDFGTGPYEQYF.

The J gene is TRBJ2-5, the V gene TRBV11-1; 10 bases are a match to TRBD2. This CDR3 spans 16 amino acids. Germline V gives CDR1 SGHAT, CDR2 FQDESV (reference sequence). J gave up 2 bases and V 5 bases, and 8 bases lay outside the gene matches. The DNA for the CDR3 is TGTGCCAGCAGCCCCGGAGTAGCGGGAGGTCAAGAGACCCAGTACTTC. Encoded protein: CASSPGVAGGQETQYF.

Details on this clone: The sample carries other DNA sequences with the same CDR3. The chain is built from TRBV28 and TRBJ2-2; 10 bases map to TRBD1. Germline loops: CDR1 MDHEN, CDR2 SYDVKM. Trimming removed 8 bases from V and 6 bases from J; junction bases left unmatched: 27. The CDR3 is 21 residues long. The CDR3 loop is CASFSRQGATSGIRGAGELFF. DNA of the CDR3: TGTGCCAGCTTTTCGCGACAGGGGGCGACCTCTGGTATTAGGGGAGCCGGGGAGCTGTTTTTT.

The V call is TRBV24-1, the J call TRBJ2-7; 9 nucleotides line up with TRBD1. Germline-derived CDR1 and CDR2 are KGHDR and SFDVKD. The CDR3 loop spans 14 amino acids. With V trimmed by 7 bases and J by 7 bases, 10 bases remained unmatched. The CDR3, as DNA: TGTGCCACCAGCGCCGGGACAGGGACCTGGGAGCAGTACTTC. This sequence encodes CATSAGTGTWEQYF.

This chain joins TRBV11-3 and TRBJ1-5; no firm D call. The V end was cut by 1 base, the J end by 3 bases, with 10 bases between. CDR1 SGHNT and CDR2 YENEEA come from the germline V gene. The CDR3 extends over 15 amino acids. CDR3 region: CASSLGGNVNQPQHF. The CDR3 bases are TGTGCCAGCAGCTTAGGGGGTAATGTCAATCAGCCCCAGCATTTT.

The V gene is TRBV19, the J gene TRBJ2-1; D is perhaps TRBD1 (5 bases). The CDR3 is 17 residues long. Germline CDR1 and CDR2: LNHDA and SQIVND (reference sequence). The germline V and J ends were trimmed by 6 bases and 4 bases, with 22 bases remaining between them. CDR3 DNA sequence: TGTGCCAGTAGCAAGGACACCCCCCTTTGGGGATACAATGAGCAGTTCTTC. Translating it yields CASSKDTPLWGYNEQFF.

The chain carries TRBV6-5 and TRBJ2-1; D not resolved. Germline V gene data show CDR1 as MNHEY and CDR2 as SVGAGI. Trimming stripped 3 bases from V and 4 bases from J, with 10 bases between. This CDR3 contains 14 residues. CDR3 protein: CASSYIGSYNEQFF. DNA for the CDR3: TGTGCCAGCAGTTATATAGGCTCTTACAATGAGCAGTTCTTC.

This sequence joins TRBV7-8 and TRBJ2-7; D ambiguous. This CDR3 has 11 amino acids. V dropped 5 bases and J dropped 6 bases, with 8 bases sitting between them. Germline lookup yields CDR1 SGHVS and CDR2 FQNEAQ. CDR3 DNA sequence: TGTGCCAGCAGCCTTTTCGGCGAGCAGTACTTC. Translation: CASSLFGEQYF.

V and J are TRBV21-1 and TRBJ1-5. TRBV21-1 is marked as a pseudogene. The CDR3 loop spans 18 amino acids. The CDR3 coding sequence is TGTGCCAGCAGCAAATGTGTTGGACAAGCCGGGGGCAATCAGCCCCAGCATTTT. Its protein product is CASSKCVGQAGGNQPQHF.

V gene TRBV5-5 combines with J gene TRBJ1-2, with D tentatively TRBD1 (6 bases). This CDR3 contains 18 residues. CDR1 SGHKS and CDR2 YYEKEE come from the germline V gene (reference sequence). Trimming cost V 0 bases and J 2 bases, with 20 bases left between them. The CDR3 coding sequence is TGTGCCAGCAGCTTGGGGGGGGCCGAGTTGTATTTAAACTATGGCTACACCTTC. Translated, it gives CASSLGGAELYLNYGYTF.

The chain has TRBV5-5 and TRBJ1-3; no clear D gene. Germline CDR1 is SGHKS and CDR2 is YYEKEE (reference sequence). This CDR3 has 15 residues. Trimming took 1 base from V and 0 from J, leaving 8 bases between them. Here the CDR3 reads CASSLSILSGNTIYF. The CDR3 nucleotides are TGTGCCAGCAGCTTGAGTATTCTCTCTGGAAACACCATATATTTT.

The gene calls are TRBV7-3 and TRBJ2-6; unclear D gene. CDR1 is SGHTA and CDR2 is FQGTGA in the germline V gene. CDR3 length: 16 residues. Between the trimmed V and J ends, which lost 2 bases and 0 bases, there was a span of 8 bases. The CDR3 region has the DNA TGTGCCAGCAGCTTATTCAAGGCCTCTGGGGCCAACGTCCTGACTTTC. Residues: CASSLFKASGANVLTF.

Remarks on this clone: At one boundary the junction diverges from the germline segment, which might be a read error. This chain uses TRBV28 with TRBJ1-1; D is unclear. CDR1 and CDR2 (germline): MDHEN, SYDVKM. The CDR3 sequence is 14 residues long. The CDR3: CASSLSLGSSSPLF. As DNA, the CDR3 is TGTGCCAGCAGTCTCTCCCTCGGGTCCTCTTCACCGCTGTTT.

The rearrangement joins TRBV5-1 to TRBJ2-5; D might be TRBD2 (5 bases). Deletions cut 4 bases from V and 5 bases from J, with 9 bases between. Germline V gene lookup returns CDR1 SGHRS and CDR2 YFSETQ. The CDR3 has 12 residues. The CDR3 DNA reads as TGCGCCAGCAGCCCTGGAGGCGAGACCCAGTACTTC. It encodes CASSPGGETQYF.

The rearrangement uses TRBV11-3 and TRBJ2-5, with 9 bases matching TRBD2. Looked up from germline, CDR1 is SGHNT and CDR2 is YENEEA. CDR3 length: 17 amino acids. Unmatched junction bases numbered 11, after V lost 1 base and J lost 5 bases. CDR3 sequence reads: CASSLGSASGIGETQYF. CDR3 nucleotide sequence: TGTGCCAGCAGCTTAGGATCGGCTAGCGGGATCGGCGAGACCCAGTACTTC. Filled out from reference TRBV11-3 and TRBJ2-5, the complete variable domain reads EAGVVQSPRYKIIEKKQPVAFWCNPISGHNTLYWYLQNLGQGPELLIRYENEEAVDDSQLPKDRFSAERLKGVDSTLKIQPAELGDSAVYLCASSLGSASGIGETQYFGPGTRLLVL.

The chain is built from TRBV4-1 and TRBJ2-1; 8 bases are shared with TRBD2. V trimming: 1 base; J trimming: 7 bases; junction bases outside the gene matches: 9. This CDR3 has 16 residues. The V gene's germline CDR1 is MGHRA and CDR2 YSYEKL. CDR3: CASSQGGSGRRNEQFF. As DNA, the CDR3 is TGCGCCAGCAGCCAAGGGGGCAGCGGGAGACGGAATGAGCAGTTCTTC.

This rearrangement joins TRBV28 to TRBJ1-5, with TRBD1 matching 8 bases. Unmatched junction bases numbered 6, after V lost 2 bases and J lost 0 bases. The CDR3 runs 17 residues. Germline CDR1 MDHEN, CDR2 SYDVKM. Written as DNA, the CDR3 is TGTGCCAGCAGTTTACACGGGACAGGACTTAGCAATCAGCCCCAGCATTTT. Protein sequence: CASSLHGTGLSNQPQHF.

This clone was counted once. This sequence joins TRBV5-1 and TRBJ2-5; maybe TRBD1 (6 bases). The germline gives CDR1 SGHRS, CDR2 YFSETQ. CDR3 length: 16 amino acids. V was shortened by 3 bases and J by 5 bases, with 20 bases between the two germline ends. CDR3 nucleotide sequence: TGCGCCAGCAGCTCGAGTTCCGACAGGACTGGGGAGACCCAGTACTTC. Its protein is CASSSSSDRTGETQYF.

The V and J genes are TRBV20-1 and TRBJ2-1, with unresolved D. This CDR3 comprises 10 residues. Trimming cost V 7 bases and J 7 bases, with 8 bases left between them. Germline loops: CDR1 DFQATT, CDR2 SNEGSKA (reference sequence). The CDR3: CSGWGNEQFF. CDR3 DNA sequence: TGCAGTGGATGGGGAAATGAGCAGTTCTTC.

This clone has a handful of counts. This rearrangement joins TRBV19 to TRBJ1-6; D unclear. V gave up 6 bases and J gave up 5 bases, with 2 bases separating them. The CDR3 length is 11 residues. The germline gives CDR1 LNHDA, CDR2 SQIVND (reference sequence). The CDR3 DNA reads TGTGCCAGTAGAGATAATTCACCCCTCCACTTT. Translated: CASRDNSPLHF.

This chain uses TRBV5-1 with TRBJ2-3; D is possibly TRBD1 (6 bases). Trimming shortened V by 3 bases and J by 10 bases, and 12 bases separated the two germline ends. Germline V lookup: CDR1 SGHRS, CDR2 YFSETQ. The CDR3 covers 12 residues. For the CDR3, the DNA is TGCGCCAGCAGCTCGGACAGTGACCCGCAGTATTTT. This encodes CASSSDSDPQYF.

This chain joins TRBV7-3 and TRBJ2-1; TRBD2 agrees at 10 bases. The junction had 1 base not matched to a gene; V was cut back by 3 bases and J by 5 bases. The germline V gene encodes CDR1 SGHTA and CDR2 FQGTGA. The length of the CDR3 is 14 residues. The CDR3 region is CASSLGLANNEQFF. The CDR3 bases are TGTGCCAGCAGCTTGGGACTAGCGAACAATGAGCAGTTCTTC.

This clone is a singleton in its sample. The chain has TRBV10-1 and TRBJ2-1, with unresolved D. V dropped 3 bases and J dropped 3 bases, with 6 bases sitting between them. CDR1 is WNHNN and CDR2 is SYGVQD in the germline V gene (reference sequence). CDR3 length: 13 amino acids. The DNA of the CDR3 is TGCGCCAGCAGTGAAGGTCGCTACAATGAGCAGTTCTTC. This encodes CASSEGRYNEQFF.

The chain joins TRBV4-1 to TRBJ1-4, with TRBD1 matching 7 bases. J gave up 0 bases and V 4 bases, and 5 bases lay outside the gene matches. In germline, CDR1 is MGHRA, CDR2 YSYEKL. The CDR3 has 16 residues. CDR3 residues: CASSRDRDPTNEKLFF. The DNA of the CDR3 is TGCGCCAGCAGCCGCGACAGGGACCCAACTAATGAAAAACTGTTTTTT.